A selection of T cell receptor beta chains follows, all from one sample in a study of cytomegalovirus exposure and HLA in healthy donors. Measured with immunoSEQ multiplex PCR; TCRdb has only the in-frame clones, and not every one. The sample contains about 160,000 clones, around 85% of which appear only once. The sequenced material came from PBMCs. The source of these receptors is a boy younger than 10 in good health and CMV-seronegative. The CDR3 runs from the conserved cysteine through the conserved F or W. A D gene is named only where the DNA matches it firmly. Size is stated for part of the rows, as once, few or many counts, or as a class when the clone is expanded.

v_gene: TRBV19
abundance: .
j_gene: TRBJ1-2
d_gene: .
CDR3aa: CASRFSVNYGYTF
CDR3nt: TGTGCCAGTCGATTTTCGGTTAACTATGGCTACACCTTC

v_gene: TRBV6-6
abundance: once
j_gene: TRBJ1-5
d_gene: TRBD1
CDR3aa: CASSRQGGQPQHF
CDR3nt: TGTGCCAGCAGCCGACAGGGCGGTCAGCCCCAGCATTTT

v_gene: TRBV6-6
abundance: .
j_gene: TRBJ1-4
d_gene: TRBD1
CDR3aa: CASRKQGSNEKLFF
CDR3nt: TGTGCCAGCAGGAAACAGGGGTCTAATGAAAAACTGTTTTTT

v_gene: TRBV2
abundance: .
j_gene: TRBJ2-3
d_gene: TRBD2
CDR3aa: CASSPGLAGGRYF
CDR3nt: TGTGCCAGCAGCCCGGGACTAGCGGGAGGGAGATATTTT

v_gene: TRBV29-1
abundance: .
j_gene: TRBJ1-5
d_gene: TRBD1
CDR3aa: CSVSSGTGDQPQHF
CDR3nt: TGCAGCGTTTCTTCCGGGACAGGGGACCAGCCCCAGCATTTT

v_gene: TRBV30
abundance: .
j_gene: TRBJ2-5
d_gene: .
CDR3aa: CAWSVASRKYQETQYF
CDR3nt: TGTGCCTGGAGTGTGGCTAGCAGAAAGTACCAAGAGACCCAGTACTTC

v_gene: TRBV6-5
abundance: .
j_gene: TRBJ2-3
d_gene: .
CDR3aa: CASTYFGTQYF
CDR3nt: TGTGCCAGCACGTATTTCGGTACGCAGTATTTT

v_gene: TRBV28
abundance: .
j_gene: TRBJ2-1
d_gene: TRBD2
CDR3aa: CASSFHTSGGPSDNEQFF
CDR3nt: TGTGCCAGCAGTTTCCATACTAGCGGGGGGCCTTCGGACAATGAGCAGTTCTTC

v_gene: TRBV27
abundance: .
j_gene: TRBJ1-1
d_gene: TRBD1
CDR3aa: CASSSSQGGYTEAFF
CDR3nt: TGTGCCAGCAGTTCCTCTCAAGGGGGCTACACTGAAGCTTTCTTT

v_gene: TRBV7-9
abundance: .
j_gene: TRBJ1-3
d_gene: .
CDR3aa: CASSLTRLADTIYF
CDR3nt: TGTGCCAGCAGCTTAACCCGACTTGCGGACACCATATATTTT

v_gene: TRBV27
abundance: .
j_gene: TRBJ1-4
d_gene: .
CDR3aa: CATHRGGSFNREKLFF
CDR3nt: TGTGCCACCCACCGGGGAGGGTCGTTCAATCGGGAAAAACTGTTTTTT

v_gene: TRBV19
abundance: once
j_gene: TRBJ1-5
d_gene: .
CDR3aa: CASSRRGDQPQHF
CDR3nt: TGTGCCAGTAGTCGGCGGGGGGATCAGCCCCAGCATTTT

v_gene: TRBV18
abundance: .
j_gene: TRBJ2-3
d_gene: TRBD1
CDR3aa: CASSPPNRGTDTQYF
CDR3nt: TGTGCCAGCTCACCACCGAACAGGGGGACAGATACGCAGTATTTT

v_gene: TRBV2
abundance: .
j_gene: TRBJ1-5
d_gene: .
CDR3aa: CASGRGNQPQHF
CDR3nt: TGTGCCAGTGGTAGGGGAAATCAGCCCCAGCATTTT

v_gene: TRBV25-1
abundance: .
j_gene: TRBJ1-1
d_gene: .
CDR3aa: CASSEGGASGAYWTEAFF
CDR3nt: TGTGCCAGCAGTGAAGGGGGCGCCTCAGGGGCTTATTGGACTGAAGCTTTCTTT

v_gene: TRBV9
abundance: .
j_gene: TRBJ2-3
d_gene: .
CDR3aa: CASSVALITSTDTQYF
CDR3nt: TGTGCCAGCAGCGTCGCTCTGATAACTAGCACAGATACGCAGTATTTT

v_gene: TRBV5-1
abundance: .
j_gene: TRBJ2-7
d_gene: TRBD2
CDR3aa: CASSLAPTSGFSYEQYF
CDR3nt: TGCGCCAGCAGCTTGGCCCCCACTAGCGGGTTCTCCTACGAGCAGTACTTC

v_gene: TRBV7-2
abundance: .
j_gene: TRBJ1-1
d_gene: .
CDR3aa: CASSLGGAGALVNTEAFF
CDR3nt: TGTGCCAGCAGCTTAGGTGGGGCAGGGGCTCTAGTGAACACTGAAGCTTTCTTT

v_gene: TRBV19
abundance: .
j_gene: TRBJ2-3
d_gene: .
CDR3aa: CASSSPPYTQYF
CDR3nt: TGTGCCAGTAGCAGTCCCCCATATACGCAGTATTTT

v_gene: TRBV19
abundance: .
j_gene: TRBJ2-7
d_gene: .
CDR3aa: CASSLGYEQYF
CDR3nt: TGTGCCAGTAGCCTCGGCTACGAGCAGTACTTC

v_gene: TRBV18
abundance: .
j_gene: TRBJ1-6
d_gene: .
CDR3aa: CASSLREYSPLHF
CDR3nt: TGCGCCAGCTCCCTACGGGAATATTCACCCCTCCACTTT

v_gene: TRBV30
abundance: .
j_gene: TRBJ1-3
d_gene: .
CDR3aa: CAWSLRGSGNTIYF
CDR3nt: TGTGCCTGGAGTCTCAGGGGATCTGGAAACACCATATATTTT

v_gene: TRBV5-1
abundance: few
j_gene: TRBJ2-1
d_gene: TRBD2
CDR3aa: CASSTRTSGGGYNEQFF
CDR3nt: TGCGCCAGCAGCACCCGGACTAGCGGGGGAGGCTACAATGAGCAGTTCTTC

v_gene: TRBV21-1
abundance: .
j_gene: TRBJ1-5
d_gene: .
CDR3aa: CASSPRLGPQHF
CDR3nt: TGTGCCAGCAGCCCGAGGTTAGGGCCCCAGCATTTT

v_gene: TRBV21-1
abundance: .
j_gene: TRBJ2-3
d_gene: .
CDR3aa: CASNTGEGTDTQYF
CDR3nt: TGTGCCAGCAACACAGGGGAGGGCACAGATACGCAGTATTTT

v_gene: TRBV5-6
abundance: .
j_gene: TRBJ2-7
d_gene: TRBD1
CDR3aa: CASSFGTGDDEQYF
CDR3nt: TGTGCCAGCAGCTTTGGGACAGGGGACGACGAGCAGTACTTC

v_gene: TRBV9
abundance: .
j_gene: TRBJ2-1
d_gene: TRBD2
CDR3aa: CASSPRRGLAGADNEQFF
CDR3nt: TGTGCCAGCAGCCCCCGCCGTGGACTAGCGGGGGCCGACAATGAGCAGTTCTTC

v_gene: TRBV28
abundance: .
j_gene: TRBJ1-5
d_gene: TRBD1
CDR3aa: CASSPTYLTGTGAQPQHF
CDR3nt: TGTGCCAGCAGTCCGACCTACTTAACCGGGACAGGGGCTCAGCCCCAGCATTTT

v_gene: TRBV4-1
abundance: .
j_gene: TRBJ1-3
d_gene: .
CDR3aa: CASSQDSRRGNTIYF
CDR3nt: TGCGCCAGCAGCCAAGATAGCCGGCGGGGAAACACCATATATTTT

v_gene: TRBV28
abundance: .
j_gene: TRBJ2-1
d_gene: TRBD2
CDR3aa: CASSLLASGGNEQFF
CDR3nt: TGTGCCAGCAGTTTATTGGCTAGCGGGGGCAATGAGCAGTTCTTC

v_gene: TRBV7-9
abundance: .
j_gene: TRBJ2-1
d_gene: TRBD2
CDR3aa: CASSLGTSGGAEVHNEQFF
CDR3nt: TGTGCCAGCAGCTTAGGGACTAGCGGGGGGGCCGAGGTCCACAATGAGCAGTTCTTC

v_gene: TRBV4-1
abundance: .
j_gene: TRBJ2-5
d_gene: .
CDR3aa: CASSQDIGVETQYF
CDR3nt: TGCGCCAGCAGCCAAGATATAGGGGTGGAGACCCAGTACTTC

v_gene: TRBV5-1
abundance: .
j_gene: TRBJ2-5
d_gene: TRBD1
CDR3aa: CASSLTGGLYQETQYF
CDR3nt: TGCGCCAGCAGCTTAACAGGGGGCTTGTACCAAGAGACCCAGTACTTC

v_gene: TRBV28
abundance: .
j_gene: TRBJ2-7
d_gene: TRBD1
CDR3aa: CASSPRMAGGNSYEQYF
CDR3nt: TGTGCCAGCAGTCCACGTATGGCAGGGGGTAACTCCTACGAGCAGTACTTC

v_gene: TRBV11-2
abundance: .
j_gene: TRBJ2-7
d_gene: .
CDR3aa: CASRSPEQGTYEQYF
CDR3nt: TGTGCCAGCAGGTCGCCGGAGCAGGGCACCTACGAGCAGTACTTC

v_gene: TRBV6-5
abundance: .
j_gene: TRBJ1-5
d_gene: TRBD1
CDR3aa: CASRGQHNQPQHF
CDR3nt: TGTGCCAGCAGGGGACAGCACAATCAGCCCCAGCATTTT